This T cell receptor (beta chain) was observed in a study of brain T cells in children with intractable seizures. General observations from the study: HCMV serostatus was not known, and viral specificity came from CDR3 similarity only.

Trimming took 10 bases from V and 6 from J; bases not matched to a gene: 5. This CDR3 comprises 12 residues. Germline V gene data show CDR1 as MGHDK and CDR2 as SYGVNS. The method was immunoSEQ multiplex PCR; TCRdb's version includes in-frame clones alone and lacks a portion of them. This sample has 88,000 or so clones, with around nine tenths found just once. Sequencing was limited to surgery cases with top T cell transcript signatures in brain tissue. Patients received at least one anti-epileptic drug before surgery. Regarding this clone: What it binds is unknown.

The specimen comprised peripheral blood, sampled at surgery. The chain carries TRBV25-1 and TRBJ2-2; 7 positions agree with TRBD2. The TCR comes from a girl aged 2 to 9 with Rasmussen encephalitis and intractable seizures. CDR3 nucleotide sequence: TGTGCCACCTGGGCGGGAGCCGGGGAGCTGTTTTTT. Its translation is CATWAGAGELFF.